This T cell receptor (beta chain) came from a study of blood T cell repertoires in COVID-19. For the study at large: COVID-19 samples collected from the United States, Italy and Spain covered acute and convalescent phases. T cells, B-cell-depleted T cells, or PBMCs provided the cDNA or gDNA that served as material.

Enrolment of Seattle patients took place during active infection, and they were followed longitudinally. Germline-derived CDR1 and CDR2 are SNHLY and FYNNEI. V shed 2 bases and J 2 bases; nucleotides not matched to a gene: 13. The CDR3 loop spans 20 amino acids. Under the authors' procedure: Cell counts per sample came from amplifying reference gene primers. Clones were read by immunoSEQ multiplex PCR, and TCRdb kept only the in-frame ones, dropping some. The V and J calls and clone size come from that table; D and trimming were worked out from the DNA. The repertoire has 150,000 or so clones, approximately 85% of them found once; the top ten carry 0.63%.

V gene TRBV2 combines with J gene TRBJ2-6, with 9 positions matching TRBD1. Sequences were obtained from peripheral blood. The sequence derives from a man between 60 and 70 years old with COVID-19, enrolled during active disease. The CDR3 region has the DNA TGTGCCAGCAGTGAATCCGGTATAGGACAGGGGCTAGCTGGGGCCAACGTCCTGACTTTC. Protein: CASSESGIGQGLAGANVLTF.